The entry below describes one T cell receptor beta chain. The antigen is undetermined. One end of the junction does not line up with germline, which may come from a read error. The CDR3 consists of 14 residues. In germline, CDR1 is LNHDA, CDR2 SQIVND (reference sequence). The data were taken from a study of T cell repertoires in cytomegalovirus infection. Study background: Peptides in the study included HLA-C-restricted and HLA-B-restricted CMV epitopes. It can be stated that public TCR beta signatures indicated CMV infection as well as a matching HLA type.

Each CDR3 protein is one row after TCRdb ran MiXCR on the reads. There are roughly 860,000 distinct CDR3 sequences in the sample; 30% to 35% occur only once, and 12% lies in the top ten. Broader study findings: Frequencies of public TCR beta families were cumulated, and this identified carriers of CMV plus the relevant HLA. It was HLA-C-restricted CMV-specific TCR beta clonotypes that dominated the response ex vivo.

The TCR sequence derives from a human donor in good health (CMV status not recorded). Some clones in this sample may be carry-over from other donors' samples. Sequences were derived from cultured CD8+ T cells from PBMCs, sampled from culture after CMV antigen stimulation. This chain connects TRBV19 to TRBJ2-2, with 8 nucleotides matching TRBD2. As DNA, the CDR3 is TGTGTCAGTAAGGCGGGGGGCGTAACCGGGGAGCTGTTTTTT. This codes for CVSKAGGVTGELFF.